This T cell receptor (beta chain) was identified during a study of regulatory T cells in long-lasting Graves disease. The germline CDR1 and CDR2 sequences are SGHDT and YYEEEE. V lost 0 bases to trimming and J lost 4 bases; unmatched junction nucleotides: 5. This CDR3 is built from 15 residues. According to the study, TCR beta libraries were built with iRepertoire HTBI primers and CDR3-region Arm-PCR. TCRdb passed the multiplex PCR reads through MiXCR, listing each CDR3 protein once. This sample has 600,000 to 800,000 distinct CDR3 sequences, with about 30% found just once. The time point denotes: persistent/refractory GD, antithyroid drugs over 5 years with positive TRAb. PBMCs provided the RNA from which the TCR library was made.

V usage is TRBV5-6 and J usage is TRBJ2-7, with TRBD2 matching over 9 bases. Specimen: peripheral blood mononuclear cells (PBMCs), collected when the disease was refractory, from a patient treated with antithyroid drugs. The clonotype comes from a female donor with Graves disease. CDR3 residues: CASSLEVSGRYEQYF. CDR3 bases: TGTGCCAGCAGCTTGGAGGTTAGCGGGAGATACGAGCAGTACTTC.